Shown below are 13 T cell receptor beta chains from a single sample sequenced in a study of vaccination effects on CD4 cells after COVID-19. Which antigens these TCRs recognize remains unknown. The assay was immunoSEQ multiplex PCR, and TCRdb's table has in-frame clones only and misses some. This table holds 20,000 or so clones, approximately 76% found once. Sequencing in the ViraFEST assay came after antigen-specific CD4+ T cells had been expanded with viral peptide pools, which were used to stimulate PBMC. A roughly 10-day culture period preceded the isolation of CD4+ T cells. Participants were given two doses of BNT162b2 or mRNA-1273 vaccine. The specimen was CD4+ T cells from PBMCs cultured with HCoV-229E spike peptides, collected after COVID-19 vaccination. The receptors were gathered from a human donor who received a COVID-19 vaccine.

The rearrangement links TRBV19 to TRBJ1-2; D may be TRBD1 (6 bases). Germline CDR1 is LNHDA and CDR2 is SQIVND (reference sequence). V was pared by 3 bases and J by 7 bases, with 15 bases between. The CDR3 is 14 residues long. The CDR3 here is CASSITGAASGYTF. The CDR3 DNA follows: TGTGCCAGTAGTATCACGGGGGCCGCAAGTGGCTACACCTTC.

This sequence joins TRBV28 and TRBJ1-1, with D possibly matching TRBD1 (6 bases). Deletions cut 6 bases from V and 1 base from J, with 15 bases between. This CDR3 spans 15 amino acids. Per germline, CDR1 MDHEN and CDR2 SYDVKM. In DNA form, the CDR3 reads TGTGCCAGCAGGTCAGCAGGGGCTGGGAACACTGAAGCTTTCTTT. This codes for CASRSAGAGNTEAFF.

V and J are TRBV29-1 and TRBJ2-3; 7 bases are shared with TRBD1. This CDR3 contains 13 residues. CDR1 is SQVTM and CDR2 is ANQGSEA in the germline V gene. Germline trimming cut 5 bases from V and 4 bases from J; bases unmatched to any gene: 6. CDR3 loop: CSVQGGPADTQYF. The CDR3 DNA reads TGCAGCGTTCAAGGGGGCCCGGCAGATACGCAGTATTTT.

The rearrangement links TRBV9 to TRBJ1-5; D is unclear. Per germline, CDR1 SGDLS and CDR2 YYNGEE. Trimming took off 3 bases at V and 3 bases at J, with 13 bases between the two ends. The CDR3 runs to 15 residues. The CDR3 here is CASSAGVVLNQPQHF. In DNA form, the CDR3 reads TGTGCCAGCAGCGCCGGAGTGGTCCTCAATCAGCCCCAGCATTTT.

V and J are TRBV5-4 and TRBJ2-5; D is undetermined. The V end was cut by 2 bases, the J end by 5 bases, with 16 bases between. The CDR3 extends over 15 amino acids. Germline CDR1 reads SGHNT; CDR2 reads YYREEE (reference sequence). The CDR3 nucleotides read TGTGCCAGCAGCTTCAGTGCACACCGCCCGGAGACCCAGTACTTC. This codes for CASSFSAHRPETQYF.

The chain employs TRBV3-1 (or the pseudogene TRBV3-2) and TRBJ2-2; D is possibly TRBD1 (6 bases). Trimming left V 1 base short and J 5 bases short, with 11 bases between. In germline, CDR1 is LGHDT, CDR2 YNNKEL (reference sequence). This CDR3 contains 15 residues. The CDR3 nucleotides are TGTGCCAGCAGCCAAGCAAGGGGGTGGACCGGGGAGCTGTTTTTT. It specifies CASSQARGWTGELFF.

The chain combines TRBV5-4 with TRBJ1-2; no clear D gene. Looked up from germline, CDR1 is SGHNT and CDR2 is YYREEE (reference sequence). The CDR3 contains 12 residues. The V gene lost 4 bases and the J gene lost 8 bases, with 12 bases spanning the gap. CDR3 in DNA: TGTGCCAGCAGCCTCCCCGGAGGAGGCTACACCTTC. Amino acids: CASSLPGGGYTF.

The chain uses TRBV19 and TRBJ1-2; TRBD1 matches 8 bases. From germline, CDR1 is LNHDA and CDR2 SQIVND (reference sequence). The junction had 9 bases not matched to a gene; V was cut back by 7 bases and J by 2 bases. The CDR3 runs to 15 residues. The CDR3 coding sequence is TGTGCCAGTAACCTCGGACAGGGCAAGAACTATGGCTACACCTTC. This sequence encodes CASNLGQGKNYGYTF.

This chain joins TRBV3-1 (or the pseudogene TRBV3-2) and TRBJ2-7; 7 nucleotides match TRBD2. This CDR3 is built from 14 residues. Germline V gene lookup returns CDR1 LGHDT and CDR2 YNNKEL (reference sequence). V lost 1 base and J lost 2; bases outside the gene matches: 2. The CDR3, as DNA: TGTGCCAGCAGCCAAGGGACTAGGACCTACGAGCAGTACTTC. As protein: CASSQGTRTYEQYF.

This chain links TRBV10-2 with TRBJ1-5; TRBD1 is a possible D gene (6 bases). The CDR3 is 14 residues long. Between the trimmed V and J ends, which lost 6 bases and 9 bases, there was a span of 18 bases. CDR1 and CDR2 (germline): WSHSY, SAAADI. Here the CDR3 reads CASSLDRPSGPQHF. Written as DNA, the CDR3 is TGCGCCAGCAGCCTCGACAGGCCCAGTGGGCCCCAGCATTTT.

The V and J genes are TRBV5-4 and TRBJ1-1; no clear D. The CDR3 spans 13 residues. The ends were cut back, 4 bases at V and 8 bases at J, with 15 bases in the middle. The V gene's germline CDR1 is SGHNT and CDR2 YYREEE (reference sequence). The CDR3: CASSPATSREAFF. CDR3 coding DNA: TGTGCCAGCAGCCCTGCGACGAGCCGAGAAGCTTTCTTT.

The J gene is TRBJ1-4, the V gene TRBV7-8, with 7 bases aligning to TRBD1. The CDR3 runs to 15 residues. From germline, CDR1 is SGHVS and CDR2 FQNEAQ. Unmatched junction bases numbered 9, after V lost 4 bases and J lost 7 bases. The CDR3 nucleotides read TGTGCCAGCAGCTCAGAACAGGGGAGTAGTGAAAAACTGTTTTTT. Translation gives CASSSEQGSSEKLFF.

The chain carries TRBV18 and TRBJ1-2; D not resolved. With 5 bases removed from V and 8 bases from J, the gap between germline ends came to 15 bases. CDR1 KGHSH and CDR2 LQKENI come from the germline V gene. There are 13 residues in the CDR3. The CDR3 region has the DNA TGTGCCAGCTCAACCCAGCGATCTCAGGGCTACACCTTC. It yields the protein CASSTQRSQGYTF.